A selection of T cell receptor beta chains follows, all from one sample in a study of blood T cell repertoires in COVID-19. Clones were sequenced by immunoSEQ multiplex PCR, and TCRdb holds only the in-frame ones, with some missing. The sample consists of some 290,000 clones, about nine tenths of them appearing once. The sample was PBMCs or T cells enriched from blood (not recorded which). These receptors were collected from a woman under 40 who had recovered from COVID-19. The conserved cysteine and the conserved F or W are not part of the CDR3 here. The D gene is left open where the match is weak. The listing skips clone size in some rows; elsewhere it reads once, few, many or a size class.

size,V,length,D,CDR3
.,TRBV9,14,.,ASSVGSRSNTGELF
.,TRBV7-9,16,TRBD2,ASSSGTSGNSGANVLT
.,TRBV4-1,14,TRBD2,ASSPGGTSRYYEQY
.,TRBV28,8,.,ASRGGGYT
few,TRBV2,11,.,ASSITGFTEAF
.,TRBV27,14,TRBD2,ASSLFSGTRTDTQY
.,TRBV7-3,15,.,ASSLIVSGIYQETQY
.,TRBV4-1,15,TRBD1,ASSQRGPGLATDTQY
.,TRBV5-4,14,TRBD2,ASSLLLAGAGDTQY
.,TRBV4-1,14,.,ASSAPVKSTTGELF
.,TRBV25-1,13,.,ASSESRGGGEKLF
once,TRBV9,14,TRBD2,ASSAQREDDYNEQF
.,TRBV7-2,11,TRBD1,ASSSGGGDGYT
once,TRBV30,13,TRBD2,AWSVGLAGSNEQF